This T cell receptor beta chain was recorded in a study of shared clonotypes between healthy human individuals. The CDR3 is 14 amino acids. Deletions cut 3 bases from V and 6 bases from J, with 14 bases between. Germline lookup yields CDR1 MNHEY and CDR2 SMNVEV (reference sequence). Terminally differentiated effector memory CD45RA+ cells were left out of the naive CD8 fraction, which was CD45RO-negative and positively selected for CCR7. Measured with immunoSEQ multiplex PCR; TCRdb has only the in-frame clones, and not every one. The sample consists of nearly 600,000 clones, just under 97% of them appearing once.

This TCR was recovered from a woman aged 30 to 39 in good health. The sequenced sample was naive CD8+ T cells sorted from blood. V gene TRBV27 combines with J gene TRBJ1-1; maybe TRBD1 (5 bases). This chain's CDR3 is CASSLSPGIAEAFF. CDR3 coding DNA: TGTGCCAGCAGTTTGTCTCCAGGGATCGCTGAAGCTTTCTTT.